This T cell receptor (beta chain) was sequenced for a study of blood T cell repertoires in COVID-19. With 5 bases clipped from V and 3 bases from J, the junction kept 10 bases outside the gene matches. The CDR3 is made up of 19 amino acids. From germline, CDR1 is SNHLY and CDR2 FYNNEI. Per the study methods: The assay estimated nucleated cells by amplifying reference gene primers. The data were produced by immunoSEQ multiplex PCR, yet TCRdb's version contains in-frame clones alone and is incomplete. V, J and clone size are those of that table, while D and trimming were read from the DNA. The table has roughly 200,000 clones, roughly 84% seen once.

This receptor was obtained from a woman aged 40 to 49 who had recovered from COVID-19. The V gene is TRBV2, the J gene TRBJ2-2; 15 nucleotides align to TRBD2. Sequenced sample: peripheral blood. The CDR3 DNA reads TGTGCCAGCAGTTACCTGGGACTAGCGGGAGGTCGGGACACCGGGGAGCTGTTTTTT. Translated: CASSYLGLAGGRDTGELFF.